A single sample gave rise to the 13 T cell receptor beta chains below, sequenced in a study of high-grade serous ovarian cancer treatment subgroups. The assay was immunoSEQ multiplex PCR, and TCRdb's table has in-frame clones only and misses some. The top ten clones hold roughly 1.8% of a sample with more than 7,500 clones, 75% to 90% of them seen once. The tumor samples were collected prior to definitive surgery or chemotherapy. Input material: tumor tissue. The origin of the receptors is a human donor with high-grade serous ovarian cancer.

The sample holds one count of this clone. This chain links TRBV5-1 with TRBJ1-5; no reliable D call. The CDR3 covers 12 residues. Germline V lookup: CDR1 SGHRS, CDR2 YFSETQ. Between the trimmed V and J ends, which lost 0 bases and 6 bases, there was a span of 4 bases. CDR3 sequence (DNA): TGCGCCAGCAGCTTGGATGGTCAGCCCCAGCATTTT. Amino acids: CASSLDGQPQHF. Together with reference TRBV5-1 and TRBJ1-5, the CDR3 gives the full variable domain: KAGVTQTPRYLIKTRGQQVTLSCSPISGHRSVSWYQQTPGQGLQFLFEYFSETQRNKGNFPGRFSGRQFSNSRSEMNVSTLELGDSALYLCASSLDGQPQHFGDGTRLSIL.

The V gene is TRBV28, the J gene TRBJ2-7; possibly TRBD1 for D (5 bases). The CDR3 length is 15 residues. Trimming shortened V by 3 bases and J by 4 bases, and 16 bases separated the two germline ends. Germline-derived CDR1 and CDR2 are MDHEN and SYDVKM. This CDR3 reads CASSFPARDGYEQYF. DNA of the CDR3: TGTGCCAGCAGTTTCCCCGCCAGGGATGGGTACGAGCAGTACTTC.

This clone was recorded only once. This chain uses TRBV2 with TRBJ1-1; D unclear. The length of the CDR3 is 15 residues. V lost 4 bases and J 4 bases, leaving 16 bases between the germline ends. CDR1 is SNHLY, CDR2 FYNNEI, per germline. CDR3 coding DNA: TGTGCCAGCAGTGGAGCGGCAGGAGTGAGCACTGAAGCTTTCTTT. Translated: CASSGAAGVSTEAFF. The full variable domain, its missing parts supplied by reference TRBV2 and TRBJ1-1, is EPEVTQTPSHQVTQMGQEVILRCVPISNHLYFYWYRQILGQKVEFLVSFYNNEISEKSEIFDDQFSVERPDGSNFTLKIRSTKLEDSAMYFCASSGAAGVSTEAFFGQGTRLTVV.

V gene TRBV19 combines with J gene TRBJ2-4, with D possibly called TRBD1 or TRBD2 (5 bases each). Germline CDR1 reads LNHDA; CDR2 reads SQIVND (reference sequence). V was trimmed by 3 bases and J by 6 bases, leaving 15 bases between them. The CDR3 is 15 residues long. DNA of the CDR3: TGTGCCAGTAGTATTGGGAGCAGGGTAGGAAACATTCAGTACTTC. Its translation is CASSIGSRVGNIQYF. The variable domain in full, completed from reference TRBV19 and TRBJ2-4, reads DGGITQSPKYLFRKEGQNVTLSCEQNLNHDAMYWYRQDPGQGLRLIYYSQIVNDFQKGDIAEGYSVSREKKESFPLTVTSAQKNPTAFYLCASSIGSRVGNIQYFGAGTRLSVL.

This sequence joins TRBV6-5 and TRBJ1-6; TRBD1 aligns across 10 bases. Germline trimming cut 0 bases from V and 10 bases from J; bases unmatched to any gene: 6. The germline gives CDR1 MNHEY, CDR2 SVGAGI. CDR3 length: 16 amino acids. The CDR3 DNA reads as TGTGCCAGCAGTTACTCTCAGGGGACAGGGGACTCACCCCTCCACTTT. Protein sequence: CASSYSQGTGDSPLHF.

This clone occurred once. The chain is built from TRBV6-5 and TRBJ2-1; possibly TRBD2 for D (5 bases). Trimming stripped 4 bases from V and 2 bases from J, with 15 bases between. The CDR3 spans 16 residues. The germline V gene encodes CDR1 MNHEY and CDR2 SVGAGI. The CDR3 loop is CASSSSGERTYNEQFF. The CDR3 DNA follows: TGTGCCAGCAGTTCCTCCGGGGAGCGGACCTACAATGAGCAGTTCTTC.

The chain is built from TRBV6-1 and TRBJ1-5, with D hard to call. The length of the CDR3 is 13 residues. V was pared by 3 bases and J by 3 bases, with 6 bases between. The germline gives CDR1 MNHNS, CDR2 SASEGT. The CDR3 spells CASSDQTNQPQHF. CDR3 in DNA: TGTGCCAGCAGTGATCAGACCAATCAGCCCCAGCATTTT.

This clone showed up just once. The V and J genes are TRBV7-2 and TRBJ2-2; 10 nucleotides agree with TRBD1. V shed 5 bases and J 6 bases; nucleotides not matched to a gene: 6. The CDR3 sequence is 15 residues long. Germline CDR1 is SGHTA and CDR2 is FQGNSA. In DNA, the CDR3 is TGTGCCAGCAGCGTGACAGGGGGCGCCCCCGGGGAGCTGTTTTTT. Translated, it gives CASSVTGGAPGELFF.

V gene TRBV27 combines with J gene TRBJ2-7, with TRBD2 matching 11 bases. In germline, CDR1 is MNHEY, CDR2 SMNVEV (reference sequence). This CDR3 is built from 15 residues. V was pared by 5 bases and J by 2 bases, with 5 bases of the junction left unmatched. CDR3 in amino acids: CASSMTSGATYEQYF. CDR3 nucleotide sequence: TGTGCCAGCAGTATGACTAGCGGGGCTACCTACGAGCAGTACTTC.

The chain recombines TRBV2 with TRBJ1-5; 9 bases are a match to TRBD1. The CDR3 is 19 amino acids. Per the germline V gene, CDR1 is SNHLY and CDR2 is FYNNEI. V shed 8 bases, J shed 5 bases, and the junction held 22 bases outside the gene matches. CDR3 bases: TGTGCCAGCGGCTACCGGGACAGGGACGGGTTTAGCAGGGATCAGCCCCAGCATTTT. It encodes CASGYRDRDGFSRDQPQHF.

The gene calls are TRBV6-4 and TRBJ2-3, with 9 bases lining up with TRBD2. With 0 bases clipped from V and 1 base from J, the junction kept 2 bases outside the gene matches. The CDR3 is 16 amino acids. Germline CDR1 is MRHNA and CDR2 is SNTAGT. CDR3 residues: CASSDSRGGGTDTQYF. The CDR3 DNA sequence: TGTGCCAGCAGTGACTCTCGCGGGGGGGGCACAGATACGCAGTATTTT.

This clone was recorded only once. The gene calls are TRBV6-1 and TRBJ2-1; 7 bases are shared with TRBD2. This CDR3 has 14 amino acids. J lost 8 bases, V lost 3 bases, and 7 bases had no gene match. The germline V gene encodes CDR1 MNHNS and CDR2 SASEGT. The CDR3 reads CASSDAGEGDEQFF. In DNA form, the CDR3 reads TGTGCCAGCAGTGACGCGGGGGAAGGCGATGAGCAGTTCTTC.

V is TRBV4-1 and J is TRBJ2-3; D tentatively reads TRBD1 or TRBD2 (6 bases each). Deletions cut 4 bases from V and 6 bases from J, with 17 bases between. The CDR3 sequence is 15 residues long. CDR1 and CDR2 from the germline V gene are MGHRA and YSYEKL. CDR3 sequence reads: CASSLRLGGLDTQYF. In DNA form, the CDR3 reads TGCGCCAGCAGCCTCCGACTAGGGGGGTTGGATACGCAGTATTTT.